This T cell receptor (beta chain) was sequenced in a study of blood T cell repertoires in COVID-19 (dated by TCRdb to about 2020). About the study as a whole: Samples covering the acute and convalescent phases of COVID-19 were provided by collaborators in the United States, Italy and Spain. A de-identified subject ID, COVID-19 status, age in years and sex were almost always included in the sample metadata. Where available, HLA class I and class II types were taken from metadata supplied by the sample provider and were not determined by assay-based typing. The material from the prospective study consisted of cDNA or gDNA derived from T cells, B-cell-depleted T cells, or PBMCs. The samples were drawn from two sources: the first 160 participants of the ongoing ImmuneRACE study, and over 950 subjects contributed by 6 global collaborators. A freely available public database, intended as a resource for researchers studying the immune response to SARS-CoV-2, is where the repertoires were released. Deeply sampled blood TCRbeta repertoires from subjects exposed to, actively infected with, or recovered from COVID-19 were included in the dataset. Overall results and qualifications from the work: The quantity of clinical and demographic metadata differed by source and by participant and was supplied without curation.

Reading the germline V gene gives CDR1 MDHEN and CDR2 SYDVKM. V gives up 3 bases and J gives up 6 bases, and the segment between their germline ends measures 13 bases. The CDR3 contains 14 residues, cysteine and phenylalanine counted. Only CDR3 DNA remains: 42 bases, in frame from the first base. A second Seattle source provided samples from volunteer blood donors who had recovered from COVID-19. Whole blood was collected in K2EDTA tubes by collaborating institutions according to the institutions' own protocols. For TCRbeta analysis, collaborator samples were shipped as frozen whole blood, as isolated PBMCs, or as DNA extracted from either sample type. The immunoSEQ Assay, a bias-controlled multiplex PCR, was used to amplify TCRbeta CDR3 regions from genomic DNA. The study's processing was this. Within the assay, amplification of reference gene primers was used to estimate how many nucleated cells each sample contained. Sequence reads were collapsed and filtered to measure the absolute abundance of every unique TCRbeta CDR3 rearrangement. For each sample, productive Simpson clonality was calculated as the square root of Simpson's diversity index across productive rearrangements. What TCRdb holds here is the immuneACCESS table cut down to in-frame rearrangements. Part of the clones is not present; checked against another copy, under half of the missing clones reflect an unresolved V gene, and the others are unexplained. D and trimming were read from the DNA, whereas the V and J calls and clone size are those reported in that table. Recorded for this sample are 200,000 to 300,000 clones; 84% of them occurred a single time. The ten largest clones represent about 2.1% of the sample.

In regard to this clone: It lacks a known antigen. No much larger clone is present one base from it, and per-base qualities are unavailable.

The specimen was peripheral blood. The chain uses TRBV28 and TRBJ2-3; the best D guess is TRBD1, with 5 bases matching. The sequence came from a man aged 35-49 years who had recovered from COVID-19. CDR3 loop: CASSLARGADTQYF. The nucleotides read TGTGCCAGCAGTTTGGCCCGTGGGGCCGATACGCAGTATTTT.